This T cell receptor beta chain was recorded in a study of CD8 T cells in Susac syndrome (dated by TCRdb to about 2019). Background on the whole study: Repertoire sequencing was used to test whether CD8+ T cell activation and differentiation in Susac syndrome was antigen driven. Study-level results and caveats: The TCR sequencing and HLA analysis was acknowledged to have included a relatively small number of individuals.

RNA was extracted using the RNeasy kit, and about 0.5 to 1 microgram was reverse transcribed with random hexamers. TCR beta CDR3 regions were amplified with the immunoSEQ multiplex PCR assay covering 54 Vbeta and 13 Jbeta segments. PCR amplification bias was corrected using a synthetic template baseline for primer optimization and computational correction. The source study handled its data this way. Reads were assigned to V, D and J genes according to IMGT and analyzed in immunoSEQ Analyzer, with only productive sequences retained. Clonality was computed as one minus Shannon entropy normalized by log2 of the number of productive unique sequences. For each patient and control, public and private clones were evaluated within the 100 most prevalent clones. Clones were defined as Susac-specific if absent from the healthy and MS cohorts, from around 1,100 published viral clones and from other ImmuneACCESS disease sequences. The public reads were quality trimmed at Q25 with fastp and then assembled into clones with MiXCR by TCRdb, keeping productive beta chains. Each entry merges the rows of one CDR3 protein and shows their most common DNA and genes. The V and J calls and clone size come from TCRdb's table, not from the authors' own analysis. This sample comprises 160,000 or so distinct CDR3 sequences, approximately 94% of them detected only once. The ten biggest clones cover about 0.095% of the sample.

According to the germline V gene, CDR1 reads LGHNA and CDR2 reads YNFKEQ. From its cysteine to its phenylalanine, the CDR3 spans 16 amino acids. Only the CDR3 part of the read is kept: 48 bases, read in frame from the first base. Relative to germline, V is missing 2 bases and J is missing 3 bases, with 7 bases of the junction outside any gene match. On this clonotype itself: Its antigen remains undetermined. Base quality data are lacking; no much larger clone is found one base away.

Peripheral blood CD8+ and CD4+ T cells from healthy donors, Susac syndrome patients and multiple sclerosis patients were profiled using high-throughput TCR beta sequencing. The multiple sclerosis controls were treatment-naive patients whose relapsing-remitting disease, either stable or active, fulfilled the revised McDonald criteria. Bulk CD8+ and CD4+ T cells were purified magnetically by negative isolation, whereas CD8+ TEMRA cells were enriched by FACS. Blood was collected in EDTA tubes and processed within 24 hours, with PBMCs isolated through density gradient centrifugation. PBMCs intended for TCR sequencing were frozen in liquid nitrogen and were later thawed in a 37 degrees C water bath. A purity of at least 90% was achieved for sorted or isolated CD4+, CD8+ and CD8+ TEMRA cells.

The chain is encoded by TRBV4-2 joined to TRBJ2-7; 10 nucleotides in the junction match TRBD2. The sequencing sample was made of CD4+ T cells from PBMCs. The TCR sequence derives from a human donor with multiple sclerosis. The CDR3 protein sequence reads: CASSQRSPSGSYEQYF. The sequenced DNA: TGTGCCAGCAGCCAACGATCCCCTAGCGGGAGCTACGAGCAGTACTTC.